The clone carrying this T cell receptor (beta chain) showed up just a few times. Its specificity is not known. This sample was taken from a study of T cells in Graves' hyperthyroidism and ophthalmopathy. Study observations and caveats: Researchers report that a 13 V-J model separated ophthalmopathy from stable hyperthyroidism.

Amplification of TCR beta CDR3 regions used RNA as the template. The TCR CDR3 first-round RT-PCR relied on the HTBI primer set. TCRdb independently ran MiXCR on the multiplex PCR reads; one entry per CDR3 protein. The sample has 500,000 to 650,000 distinct CDR3 sequences; 15% to 20% are singletons. This sequence was found in a man aged 40-50 years with Graves' ophthalmopathy. The sample comprised blood.

The CDR3 sequence: CASKGGTGNTIYF. The CDR3 region has the DNA TGTGCCAGCAAAGGAGGGACTGGAAACACCATATATTTT. The J gene is TRBJ1-3, the V gene TRBV6-1, with D hard to call. Germline V gene lookup returns CDR1 MNHNS and CDR2 SASEGT. This CDR3 contains 13 residues. V dropped 7 bases and J dropped 2 bases, with 9 bases sitting between them.